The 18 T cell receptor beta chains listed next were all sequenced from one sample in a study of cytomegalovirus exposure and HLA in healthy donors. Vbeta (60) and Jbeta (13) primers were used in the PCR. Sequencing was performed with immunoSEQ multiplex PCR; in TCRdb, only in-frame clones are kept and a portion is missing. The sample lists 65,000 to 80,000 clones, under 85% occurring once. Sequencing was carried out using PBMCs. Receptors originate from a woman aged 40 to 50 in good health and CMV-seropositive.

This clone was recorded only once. The CDR3 sequence: CASSLTTGGWETQYF. CDR3 nucleotide sequence: TGTGCCAGCAGTCTCACGACAGGGGGCTGGGAGACCCAGTACTTC. This sequence joins TRBV27 and TRBJ2-5; 10 bases match TRBD1. Germline CDR1 MNHEY, CDR2 SMNVEV (reference sequence). The V gene end was trimmed by 5 bases and the J gene end by 5 bases; junction bases not matched to a gene: 8. There are 15 residues in the CDR3.

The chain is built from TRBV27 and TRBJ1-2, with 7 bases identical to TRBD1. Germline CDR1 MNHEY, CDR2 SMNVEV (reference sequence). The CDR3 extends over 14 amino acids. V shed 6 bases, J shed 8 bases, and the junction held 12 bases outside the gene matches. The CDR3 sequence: CASSRTDRERGYTF. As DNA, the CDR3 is TGTGCCAGCAGCCGAACCGACAGGGAAAGGGGCTACACCTTC.

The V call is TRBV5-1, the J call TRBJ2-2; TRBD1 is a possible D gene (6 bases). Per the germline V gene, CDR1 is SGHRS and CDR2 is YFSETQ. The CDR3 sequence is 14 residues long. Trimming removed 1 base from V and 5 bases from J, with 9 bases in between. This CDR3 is CASSLIGQTGELFF. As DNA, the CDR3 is TGCGCCAGCAGCTTGATCGGACAGACCGGGGAGCTGTTTTTT.

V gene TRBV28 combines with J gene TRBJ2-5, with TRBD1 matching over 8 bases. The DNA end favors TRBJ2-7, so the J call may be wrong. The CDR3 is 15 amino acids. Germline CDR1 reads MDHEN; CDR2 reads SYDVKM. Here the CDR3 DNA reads TGTGCCAGCAGTTCCTACAGGGGGGAGGACTACGAGCAGTACTTC. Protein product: CASSSYRGEDYEQYF.

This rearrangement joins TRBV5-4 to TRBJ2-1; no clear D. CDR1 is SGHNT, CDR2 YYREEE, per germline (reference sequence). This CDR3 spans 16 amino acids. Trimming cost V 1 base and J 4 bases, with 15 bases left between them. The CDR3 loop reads CASSLSTRLSYNEQFF. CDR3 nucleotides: TGTGCCAGCAGCTTGAGCACTCGACTCTCTTACAATGAGCAGTTCTTC.

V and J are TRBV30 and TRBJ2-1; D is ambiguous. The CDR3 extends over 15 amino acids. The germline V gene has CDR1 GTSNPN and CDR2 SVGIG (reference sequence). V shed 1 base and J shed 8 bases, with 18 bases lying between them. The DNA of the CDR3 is TGTGCCTGGAGTGAGACCGCAAGGCCTAGAGATGAGCAGTTCTTC. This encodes CAWSETARPRDEQFF.

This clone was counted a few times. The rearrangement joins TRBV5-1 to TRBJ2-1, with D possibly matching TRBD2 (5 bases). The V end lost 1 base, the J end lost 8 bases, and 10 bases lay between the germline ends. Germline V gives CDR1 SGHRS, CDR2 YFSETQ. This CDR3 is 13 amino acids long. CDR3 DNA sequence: TGCGCCAGCAGCTTGTCGGGGTTTGATGAGCAGTTCTTC. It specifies CASSLSGFDEQFF.

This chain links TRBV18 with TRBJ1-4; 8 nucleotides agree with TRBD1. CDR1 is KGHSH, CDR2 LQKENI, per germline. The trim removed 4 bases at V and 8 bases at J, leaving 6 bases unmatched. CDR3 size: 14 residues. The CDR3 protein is CASSQDREIEKLFF. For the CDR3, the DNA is TGTGCCAGCTCACAGGACAGGGAGATAGAAAAACTGTTTTTT.

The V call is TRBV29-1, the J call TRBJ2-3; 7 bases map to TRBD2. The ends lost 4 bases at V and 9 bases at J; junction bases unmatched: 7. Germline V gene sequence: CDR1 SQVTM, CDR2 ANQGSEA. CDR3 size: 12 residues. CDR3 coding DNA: TGCAGCGTTGGTTCCGGGGGAGGGACGCAGTATTTT. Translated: CSVGSGGGTQYF.

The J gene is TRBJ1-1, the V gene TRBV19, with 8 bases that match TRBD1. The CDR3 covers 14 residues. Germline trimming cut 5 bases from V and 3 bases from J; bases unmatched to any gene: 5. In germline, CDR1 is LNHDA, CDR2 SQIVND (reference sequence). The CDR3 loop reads CASSFGQGYTEAFF. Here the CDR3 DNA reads TGTGCCAGTAGTTTTGGACAGGGATACACTGAAGCTTTCTTT. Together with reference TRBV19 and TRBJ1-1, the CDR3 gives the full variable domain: DGGITQSPKYLFRKEGQNVTLSCEQNLNHDAMYWYRQDPGQGLRLIYYSQIVNDFQKGDIAEGYSVSREKKESFPLTVTSAQKNPTAFYLCASSFGQGYTEAFFGQGTRLTVV.

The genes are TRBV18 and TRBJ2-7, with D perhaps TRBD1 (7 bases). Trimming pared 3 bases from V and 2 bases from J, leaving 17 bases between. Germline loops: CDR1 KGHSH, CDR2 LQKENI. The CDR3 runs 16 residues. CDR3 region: CASSPFDREDPYEQYF. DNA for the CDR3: TGTGCCAGCTCACCCTTTGACAGGGAGGACCCCTACGAGCAGTACTTC. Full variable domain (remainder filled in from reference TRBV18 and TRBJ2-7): NAGVMQNPRHLVRRRGQEARLRCSPMKGHSHVYWYRQLPEEGLKFMVYLQKENIIDESGMPKERFSAEFPKEGPSILRIQQVVRGDSAAYFCASSPFDREDPYEQYFGPGTRLTVT.

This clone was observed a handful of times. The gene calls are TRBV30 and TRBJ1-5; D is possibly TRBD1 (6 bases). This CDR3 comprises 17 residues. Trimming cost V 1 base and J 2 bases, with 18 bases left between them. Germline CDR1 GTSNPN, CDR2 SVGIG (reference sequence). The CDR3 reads CAWSEAGARFGNQPQHF. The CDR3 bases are TGTGCCTGGAGTGAGGCAGGGGCGAGGTTCGGCAATCAGCCCCAGCATTTT.

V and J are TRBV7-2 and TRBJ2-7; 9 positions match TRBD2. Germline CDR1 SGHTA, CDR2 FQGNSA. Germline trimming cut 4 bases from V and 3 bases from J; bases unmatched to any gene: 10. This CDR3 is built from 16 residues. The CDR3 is CASSSRSAGGRYEQYF. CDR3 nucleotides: TGTGCCAGCAGCTCTAGGAGCGCGGGAGGGCGCTACGAGCAGTACTTC.

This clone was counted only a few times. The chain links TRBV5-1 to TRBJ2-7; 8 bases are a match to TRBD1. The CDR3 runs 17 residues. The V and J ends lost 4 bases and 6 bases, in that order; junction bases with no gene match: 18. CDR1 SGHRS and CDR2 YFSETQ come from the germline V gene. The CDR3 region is CASSLGQVPRTISEQYF. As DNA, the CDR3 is TGCGCCAGCAGCCTGGGACAGGTCCCCCGAACCATCAGCGAGCAGTACTTC. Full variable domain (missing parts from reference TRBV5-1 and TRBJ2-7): KAGVTQTPRYLIKTRGQQVTLSCSPISGHRSVSWYQQTPGQGLQFLFEYFSETQRNKGNFPGRFSGRQFSNSRSEMNVSTLELGDSALYLCASSLGQVPRTISEQYFGPGTRLTVT.

DNA of the CDR3: TGTGCCAGCAGCCTCATTCTAGTTCAGGGTAGCAATCAGCCCCAGCATTTT. Protein: CASSLILVQGSNQPQHF. J is TRBJ1-5 and V is TRBV11-3; TRBD1 might be the D (5 bases). Germline values: CDR1 SGHNT, CDR2 YENEEA. This CDR3 has 17 amino acids. V lost 5 bases and J lost 0, with 17 bases in between. Supplemented by reference TRBV11-3 and TRBJ1-5, the full variable domain reads EAGVVQSPRYKIIEKKQPVAFWCNPISGHNTLYWYLQNLGQGPELLIRYENEEAVDDSQLPKDRFSAERLKGVDSTLKIQPAELGDSAVYLCASSLILVQGSNQPQHFGDGTRLSIL.

CDR3 sequence: CASSVESNTEAFF. CDR3 nucleotide sequence: TGTGCCAGCAGTGTGGAGAGCAACACTGAAGCTTTCTTT. This chain links TRBV6-4 with TRBJ1-1; no clear D. The germline V gene encodes CDR1 MRHNA and CDR2 SNTAGT. The CDR3 runs 13 residues. V lost 4 bases and J lost 2, with 8 bases in between.

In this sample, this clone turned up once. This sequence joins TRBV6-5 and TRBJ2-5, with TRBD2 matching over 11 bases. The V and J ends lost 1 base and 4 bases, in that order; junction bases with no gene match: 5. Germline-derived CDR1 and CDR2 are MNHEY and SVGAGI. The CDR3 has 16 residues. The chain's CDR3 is CASSYLGLAEAETQYF. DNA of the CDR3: TGTGCCAGCAGTTACTTGGGACTAGCGGAGGCAGAGACCCAGTACTTC.

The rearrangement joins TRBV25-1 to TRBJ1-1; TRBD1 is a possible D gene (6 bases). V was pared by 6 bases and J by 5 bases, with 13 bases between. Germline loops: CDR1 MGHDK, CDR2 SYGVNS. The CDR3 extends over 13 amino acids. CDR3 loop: CASSKQGRTEAFF. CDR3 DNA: TGTGCCAGCAGCAAACAGGGAAGAACTGAAGCTTTCTTT.